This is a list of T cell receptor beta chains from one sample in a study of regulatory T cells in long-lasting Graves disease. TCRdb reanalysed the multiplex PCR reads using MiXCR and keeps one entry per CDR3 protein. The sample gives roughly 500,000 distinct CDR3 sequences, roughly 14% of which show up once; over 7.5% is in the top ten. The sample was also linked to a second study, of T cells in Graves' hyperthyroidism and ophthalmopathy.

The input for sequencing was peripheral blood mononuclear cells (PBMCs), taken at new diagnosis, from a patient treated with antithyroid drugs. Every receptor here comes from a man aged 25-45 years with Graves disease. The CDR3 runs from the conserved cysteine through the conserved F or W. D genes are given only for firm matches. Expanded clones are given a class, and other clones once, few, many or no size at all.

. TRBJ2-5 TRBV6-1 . TGTGCCAGCACCTTACTACAAAGGGAGACCCAGTACTTC CASTLLQRETQYF
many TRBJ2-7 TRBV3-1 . TGTGCCAGCAGCCGTGGGGGGAACGAGCAGTACTTC CASSRGGNEQYF
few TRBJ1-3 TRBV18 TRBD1 TGTGCCAGCTTTCCAGGGGGCGCGTTCGCTGGAAACACCATATATTTT CASFPGGAFAGNTIYF
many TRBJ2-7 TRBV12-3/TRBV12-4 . TGTGCCAGCAGTTTAGCACGGGGGCGGCGCGAGCAGTACTTC CASSLARGRREQYF
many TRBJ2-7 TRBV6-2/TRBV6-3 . TGTGCCAGCAGTTACTCGCCCTTTCAGACCGCCTCCTACGAGCAGTACTTC CASSYSPFQTASYEQYF
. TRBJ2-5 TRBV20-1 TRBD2 TGCAGTGCTAGAGATTTACTAGCGGGAGTTGGCCTAGAGACCCAGTACTTC CSARDLLAGVGLETQYF
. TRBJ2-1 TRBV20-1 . TGCAGTGCTAGAGAATCGACAGGTTCCGAATACAATGAGCAGTTCTTC CSARESTGSEYNEQFF
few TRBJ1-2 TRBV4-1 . TGCGCCAGCAGCCAAGTGGGGGAAAGCTATGGCTACACCTTC CASSQVGESYGYTF
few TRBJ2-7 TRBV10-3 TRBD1 TGTGCCATCATCTCAGACAGGGGGTCCTACGAGCAGTACTTC CAIISDRGSYEQYF
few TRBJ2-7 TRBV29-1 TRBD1 TGCAGCGTTGAAGTCTGGACAGGCACCGAGCAGTACTTC CSVEVWTGTEQYF
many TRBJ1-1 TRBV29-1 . TGCAGCGTTGAAGATGGGGTCGCACTTCAACCTTGGATCAGAGCTTTCTTT CSVEDGVALQPWIRAFF
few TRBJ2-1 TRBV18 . TGTGCCAGCTCACCAACGCTAGCGCTTGAGCAGTTCTTC CASSPTLALEQFF
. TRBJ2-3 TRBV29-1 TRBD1 TGCAGCGTGACAGGGGAAGCAGATACGCAGTATTTT CSVTGEADTQYF
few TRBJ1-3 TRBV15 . TGTGCCACCAGCAGAGATCAAGAAAGATCTGGAGACACCATATATTTT CATSRDQERSGDTIYF
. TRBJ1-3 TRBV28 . TGCGCCAGCAGGCCAGGGGAGTACTCTGGAAACACCATATATTTT CASRPGEYSGNTIYF
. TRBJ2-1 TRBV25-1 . TGTGCCAGCAGTTCCGGGAGACACAATGAGCAGTTCTTC CASSSGRHNEQFF
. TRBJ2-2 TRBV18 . TGTGCCAGCTCACTGCGGGTCGGCCCCGGGGAGCTGTTTTTT CASSLRVGPGELFF
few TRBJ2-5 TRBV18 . TGTGCCAGCTCACCGGACATTCTCCAAGGGACCCAGTACTTC CASSPDILQGTQYF
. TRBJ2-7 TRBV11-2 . TGTGCCAGCAGCCCCGGGACTCTTCCCTCCTACGAGCAGTACTTC CASSPGTLPSYEQYF
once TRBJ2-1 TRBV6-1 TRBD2 TGTGCCAGCAGACCTGGACTAGCGGGAGTGGGGAATGAGCAGTTCTTC CASRPGLAGVGNEQFF
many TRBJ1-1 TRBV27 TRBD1 TGTGCCAGCAGGCCTATTTTCCGGGACAGCATTAACACTGAAGCTTTCTTT CASRPIFRDSINTEAFF
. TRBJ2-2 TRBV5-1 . TGCGCCAGCAGCGGGGACGACTGGGGGAGCGGGGAGCTGTTTTTT CASSGDDWGSGELFF
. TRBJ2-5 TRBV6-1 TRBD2 TGTGCCAGCAGTCACGGACTAGCGACCCCGGAGACCCAGTACTTC CASSHGLATPETQYF
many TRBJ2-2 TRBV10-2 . TGCGCCAGCAGTGCACAGGCGGGCGGGGAGCTGTTTTTT CASSAQAGGELFF
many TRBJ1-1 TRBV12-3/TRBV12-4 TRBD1 TGTGCCAGCAGGTTCAGGGGGAGCACTGAAGCTTTCTTT CASRFRGSTEAFF
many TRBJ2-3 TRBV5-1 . TGCGCCAGCAGCTTGGAGCCTAGCGCGAGGGGGGCTAGCACAGATACGCAGTATTTT CASSLEPSARGASTDTQYF
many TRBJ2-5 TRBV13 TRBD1 TGTGCCAGCAGCTCCACATACGCACAGGGGCGGGAGACCCAGTACTTC CASSSTYAQGRETQYF
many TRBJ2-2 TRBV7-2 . TGTGCCAGCAACCCCGGACAGAACACCGGGGAGCTGTTTTTT CASNPGQNTGELFF
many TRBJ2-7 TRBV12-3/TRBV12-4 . TGTGCCAGCAGGCATGCCCTAGGGGAAACCTACGAGCAGTACTTC CASRHALGETYEQYF
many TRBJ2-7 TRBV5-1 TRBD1 TGCGCCAGCAGCCGCCGGGACAGGGGTGTTTACGAGCAGTACTTC CASSRRDRGVYEQYF
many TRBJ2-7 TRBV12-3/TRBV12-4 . TGTGCCAGCAGTTACCGGGGGATGCCCTACGAGCAGTACTTC CASSYRGMPYEQYF
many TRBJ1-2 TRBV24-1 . TGTGCCACCAGTGATTTGCGGGACTATGGCTACACCTTC CATSDLRDYGYTF
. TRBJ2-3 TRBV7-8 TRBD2 TGTGCCAGCAGGCCCGCGGTAGCGGGAGGGCCGCATACGCAGTATTTT CASRPAVAGGPHTQYF
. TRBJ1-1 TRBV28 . TGTGCCAGCAGTTTCTGGGACGAGTTGAACACTGAAGCTTTCTTT CASSFWDELNTEAFF
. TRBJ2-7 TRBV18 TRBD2 TGTGCCAGCTCACTAATGCTTCCGGGACTAGCGGAAGAAAACTACGAGCAGTACTTC CASSLMLPGLAEENYEQYF
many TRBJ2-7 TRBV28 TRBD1 TGTGCCAGCAGCCACCTCATCCGTCGGGACAGGGGCTACGAGCAGTACTTC CASSHLIRRDRGYEQYF
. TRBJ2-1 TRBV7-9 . TGTGCCAGCAGTGGTTGGTGGGGGCTAGCGGCTCGTAATGAGCAGTTCTTC CASSGWWGLAARNEQFF
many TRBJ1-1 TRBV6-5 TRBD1 TGTGCCAGCAGTTACAATCAGGGGGCAAACACTGAAGCTTTCTTT CASSYNQGANTEAFF
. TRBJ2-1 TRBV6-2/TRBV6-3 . TGTGCCAGCAGCTGGGTGGTGTGGGATGAGCAGTTCTTC CASSWVVWDEQFF
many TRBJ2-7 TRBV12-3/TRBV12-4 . TGTGCCAGCGGGAGGACCTCCTACGAGCAGTACTTC CASGRTSYEQYF
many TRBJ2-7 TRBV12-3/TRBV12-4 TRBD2 TGTGCCAGCAGTTTGAGGGCGGGAGGAGGCTACGAGCAGTACTTC CASSLRAGGGYEQYF
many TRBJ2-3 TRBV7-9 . TGTGCCAGCAGCCTCACGACCAGGAATACGCAGTATTTT CASSLTTRNTQYF
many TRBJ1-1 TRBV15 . TGTGCCACCAGCAGACTTATGAACACTGAAGCTTTCTTT CATSRLMNTEAFF
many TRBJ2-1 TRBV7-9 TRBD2 TGTGCCAGCAGCTTACTAGCGGTCGGAGAGAATGAGCAGTTCTTC CASSLLAVGENEQFF
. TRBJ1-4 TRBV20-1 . TGCAGTGCTAGAGATCTTGGGGGGCGAGACGAAAAACTGTTTTTT CSARDLGGRDEKLFF
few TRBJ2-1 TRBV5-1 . TGCGCCAGCAGCAACGACGGACGCAATGAGCAGTTCTTC CASSNDGRNEQFF
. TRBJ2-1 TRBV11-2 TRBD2 TGTGCCAGCAGTTTTGAACTAGCGCCCTCCTACAATGAGCAGTTCTTC CASSFELAPSYNEQFF
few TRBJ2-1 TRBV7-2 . TGTGCCAGCAGCCCCGGAGCCAGTGACAATGAGCAGTTCTTC CASSPGASDNEQFF
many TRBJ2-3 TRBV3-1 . TGTGCCAGCAGTAAGGACAACACAGATACGCAGTATTTT CASSKDNTDTQYF
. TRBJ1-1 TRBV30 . TGTGCCTGGAGTGTACTTCTGGATGAAGCTTTCTTT CAWSVLLDEAFF
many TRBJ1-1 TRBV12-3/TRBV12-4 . TGTGCCAGCAGTTTAGAGCAAGGCACTGAAGCTTTCTTT CASSLEQGTEAFF
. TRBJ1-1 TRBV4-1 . TGCGCCAGCACCGACCCCGGAAAGGGCAACCGTGAAGCTTTCTTT CASTDPGKGNREAFF
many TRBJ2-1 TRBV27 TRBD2 TGTGCCAGCAGGCTTTCTAGCGGCCCAGGGAATGAGCAGTTCTTC CASRLSSGPGNEQFF
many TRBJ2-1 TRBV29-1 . TGCAGCCTGACTATGGAGTTCAATGAGCAGTTCTTC CSLTMEFNEQFF
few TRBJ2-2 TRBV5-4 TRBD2 TGTGCCAGCAGCTGGACTAGCGGGAGTTCCGGCGGGGAGCTGTTTTTT CASSWTSGSSGGELFF